This T cell receptor (beta chain) was recovered during a study of cytomegalovirus exposure and HLA in healthy donors. Study-level information: Previous work identified some 120 million unique TCR beta sequences from around 180 million T cells.

The PCR was carried out with 60 Vbeta primers and 13 Jbeta primers. The table came from immunoSEQ multiplex PCR; TCRdb's copy has only in-frame clones and leaves some out. Here the sample spans about 170,000 clones, approximately 80% being singletons. The donors (healthy individuals) were bone marrow donors. V shed 2 bases, J shed 6 bases, and the junction held 6 bases outside the gene matches. Germline V gives CDR1 ENHRY, CDR2 SYGVKD. This CDR3 contains 14 residues. The chain recombines TRBV10-3 with TRBJ1-1; the match to TRBD1 covers 7 bases. The sequence came from a woman aged 18-29 years in good health and CMV-seronegative. The material sequenced was PBMCs. The CDR3 loop reads CAISEGTEGPEAFF. CDR3 DNA sequence: TGTGCCATCAGTGAGGGGACAGAGGGGCCTGAAGCTTTCTTT.